This entry lists 16 T cell receptor beta chains sequenced from one sample in a study of blood T cell repertoires in COVID-19. This table comes from immunoSEQ multiplex PCR, and its TCRdb copy is limited to in-frame clones, with some not included. The sample shows some 190,000 clones, 70% to 90% of them seen only once. The sample taken for sequencing was peripheral blood. The receptors originated from a human donor with active or convalescent COVID-19. The donor label of this sample is uncertain.

This clone has a single count. The chain couples TRBV24-1 to TRBJ2-3; possibly TRBD2 for D (6 bases). CDR3 size: 17 residues. V gave up 4 bases and J gave up 2 bases, with 18 bases separating them. The germline gives CDR1 KGHDR, CDR2 SFDVKD. The CDR3 DNA reads as TGTGCCACCAGTGAACTAGGTGGGACTGTTCACACAGATACGCAGTATTTT. Protein sequence: CATSELGGTVHTDTQYF.

The chain carries TRBV6-5 and TRBJ1-4, with D perhaps TRBD1 (6 bases). There are 15 residues in the CDR3. Trimming cost V 3 bases and J 5 bases, with 13 bases left between them. Germline CDR1 MNHEY, CDR2 SVGAGI. DNA of the CDR3: TGTGCCAGCAGTTATAAAGGACAGACGAATGAAAAACTGTTTTTT. Encoded protein: CASSYKGQTNEKLFF.

The V gene is TRBV5-4, the J gene TRBJ1-3, with D uncertain. V lost 5 bases and J 7 bases, leaving 16 bases between the germline ends. From germline, CDR1 is SGHNT and CDR2 YYREEE (reference sequence). This CDR3 is 14 amino acids long. CDR3 residues: CASSTQRQGNTIYF. The DNA for the CDR3 is TGTGCCAGCAGTACCCAGCGGCAAGGGAACACCATATATTTT. The full variable domain, in which reference TRBV5-4 and TRBJ1-3 provide the parts outside the CDR3, is ETGVTQSPTHLIKTRGQQVTLRCSSQSGHNTVSWYQQALGQGPQFIFQYYREEENGRGNFPPRFSGLQFPNYSSELNVNALELDDSALYLCASSTQRQGNTIYFGEGSWLTVV.

For the CDR3, the DNA is TGTGCCAGCAGTTCCGGACTGATCTCTGGAAACACCATATATTTT. Translated: CASSSGLISGNTIYF. The rearrangement joins TRBV28 to TRBJ1-3; D remains unclear. Germline lookup yields CDR1 MDHEN and CDR2 SYDVKM. There are 15 residues in the CDR3. Trimming left V 4 bases short and J 0 bases short, with 10 bases between.

This clone is a singleton in its sample. The gene calls are TRBV4-1 and TRBJ1-4; 9 nucleotides match TRBD1. The CDR3 loop spans 16 amino acids. Germline CDR1 MGHRA, CDR2 YSYEKL. V dropped 3 bases and J dropped 6; count of bases not matched to a gene: 8. DNA for the CDR3: TGCGCCAGCAGCCAGACTAACAGGGGGCGAGATGAAAAACTGTTTTTT. Protein product: CASSQTNRGRDEKLFF.

This chain uses TRBV20-1 with TRBJ2-5, with 11 bases fitting TRBD2. Looked up from germline, CDR1 is DFQATT and CDR2 is SNEGSKA (reference sequence). This CDR3 is built from 17 residues. V lost 3 bases, J lost 7 bases, and 16 bases stayed unmatched. CDR3 bases: TGCAGTGCTAGTAAAACTAGCGGGGGCGTCCGAGGCAGGACCCAGTACTTC. The encoded protein is CSASKTSGGVRGRTQYF.

V usage is TRBV7-9 and J usage is TRBJ2-1; 10 nucleotides agree with TRBD2. Germline V CDR1 and CDR2: SEHNR, FQNEAQ (reference sequence). V lost 5 bases and J lost 3; bases outside the gene matches: 7. The CDR3 sequence is 16 residues long. The CDR3 sequence is CASSTILAGVYNEQFF. The DNA for the CDR3 is TGTGCCAGCAGCACCATTCTAGCGGGGGTCTACAATGAGCAGTTCTTC.

This chain connects TRBV28 to TRBJ1-1, with D possibly matching TRBD1 (5 bases). V shed 6 bases and J shed 5 bases, with 16 bases lying between them. The germline gives CDR1 MDHEN, CDR2 SYDVKM. The CDR3 sequence is 14 residues long. CDR3 nucleotides: TGTGCCAGCAGGGCCGGGGGGAGGAAGACTGAAGCTTTCTTT. As protein: CASRAGGRKTEAFF.

The rearrangement uses TRBV29-1 and TRBJ1-2; D uncertain. The CDR3 is 13 amino acids. Germline lookup yields CDR1 SQVTM and CDR2 ANQGSEA. The V end was cut by 3 bases, the J end by 7 bases, with 15 bases between. The CDR3 loop is CSVDPSSSGGYTF. The CDR3 DNA is TGCAGCGTTGACCCTAGTAGTTCGGGTGGCTACACCTTC.

Remarks on this clone: Different DNA sequences within this sample yield the same CDR3. The J gene is TRBJ2-7, the V gene TRBV28, with D perhaps matching TRBD2 (5 bases). V was clipped by 2 bases and J by 4 bases, with 15 bases between them. Looked up from germline, CDR1 is MDHEN and CDR2 is SYDVKM. CDR3 length: 15 residues. The CDR3 sequence is CASSLGSGPFYEQYF. The CDR3 coding sequence is TGTGCCAGCAGTTTAGGAAGCGGACCTTTTTACGAGCAGTACTTC.

Points on this clone: The same CDR3 arises from other DNA sequences in this sample as well. CDR3 amino acids: CASSAGTQETQYF. In nucleotides, the CDR3 is TGCGCCAGCAGCGCCGGGACACAAGAGACCCAGTACTTC. The chain carries TRBV5-1 and TRBJ2-5; TRBD1 might be the D (6 bases). The CDR3 is 13 amino acids. Trimming shortened V by 4 bases and J by 2 bases, and 9 bases separated the two germline ends. Germline V gene lookup returns CDR1 SGHRS and CDR2 YFSETQ.

The chain recombines TRBV7-9 with TRBJ2-1; 7 nucleotides line up with TRBD2. Per germline, CDR1 SEHNR and CDR2 FQNEAQ (reference sequence). After removal of 1 base from V and 3 bases from J, the junction contained 6 bases not matched to a gene. CDR3 length: 16 amino acids. CDR3 DNA sequence: TGTGCCAGCAGCTTAGTCGAGCGGGGCCTCTACAATGAGCAGTTCTTC. Translated, it gives CASSLVERGLYNEQFF.

This chain uses TRBV19 with TRBJ2-1; possible D gene TRBD1, 5 bases. Trimming took 4 bases from V and 7 from J, leaving 17 bases between them. There are 15 residues in the CDR3. CDR1 and CDR2 (germline): LNHDA, SQIVND (reference sequence). CDR3 in DNA: TGTGCCAGTAGTACGGGCAGGGTGATTGGGAATGAGCAGTTCTTC. It translates to CASSTGRVIGNEQFF.

This clone was counted between two and nine times. The rearrangement joins TRBV15 to TRBJ2-3; maybe TRBD1 (6 bases). V lost 1 base, J lost 4 bases, and 9 bases lay in between. This CDR3 spans 14 amino acids. CDR1 is LNHNV, CDR2 YYDKDF, per germline (reference sequence). The CDR3 region has the DNA TGTGCCACCAGCAGAGGACAGGCACCAGATACGCAGTATTTT. Its translation: CATSRGQAPDTQYF.

This clone was seen more than once but under ten times. This sequence joins TRBV6-5 and TRBJ1-2; TRBD1 matches 8 bases. This CDR3 region has 14 residues. With V trimmed by 10 bases and J by 6 bases, 13 bases remained unmatched. Germline CDR1 reads MNHEY; CDR2 reads SVGAGI. The DNA for the CDR3 is TGTGCCACCGGACAGGGATGGATGTTTAATGGCTACACCTTC. It encodes CATGQGWMFNGYTF.

V usage is TRBV18 and J usage is TRBJ2-2; 9 nucleotides align to TRBD1. With 3 bases clipped from V and 4 bases from J, the junction kept 3 bases outside the gene matches. This CDR3 spans 15 amino acids. The germline V gene encodes CDR1 KGHSH and CDR2 LQKENI. CDR3 sequence reads: CASSPGTGTTGELFF. Here the CDR3 DNA reads TGTGCCAGCTCACCGGGGACAGGGACCACCGGGGAGCTGTTTTTT.